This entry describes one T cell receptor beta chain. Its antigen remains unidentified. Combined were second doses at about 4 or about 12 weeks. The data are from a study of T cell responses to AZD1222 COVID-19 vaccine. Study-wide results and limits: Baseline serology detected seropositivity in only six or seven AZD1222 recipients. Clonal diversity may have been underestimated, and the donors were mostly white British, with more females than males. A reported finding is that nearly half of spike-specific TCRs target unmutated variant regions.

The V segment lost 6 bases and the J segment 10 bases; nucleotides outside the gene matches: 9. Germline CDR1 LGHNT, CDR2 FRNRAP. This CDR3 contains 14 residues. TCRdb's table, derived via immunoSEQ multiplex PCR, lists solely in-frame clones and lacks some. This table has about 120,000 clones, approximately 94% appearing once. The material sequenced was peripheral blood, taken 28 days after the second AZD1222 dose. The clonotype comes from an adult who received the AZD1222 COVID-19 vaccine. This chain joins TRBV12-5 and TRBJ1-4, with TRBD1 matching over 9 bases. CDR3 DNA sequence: TGTGCTAGTGGGCTGACCGGGACAGGGATAAAACTGTTTTTT. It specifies CASGLTGTGIKLFF.